This T cell receptor (beta chain) was documented in a study of monozygotic twins with inflammatory bowel disease (dated by TCRdb to between 2017 and 2020). Turning to the overall study: A total of 28 monozygotic twin pairs were included in the full study, comprising nine German pairs (four IBD-concordant, five IBD-discordant) and 19 IBD-discordant Danish pairs. The search for disease-associated traits relied mainly on comparing IBD patients with their genetically identical healthy co-twins within discordant pairs. Each individual had, on average, about 151 000 unique TCRalpha sequences and 181 000 unique TCRbeta sequences available for analysis.

From each donor, a roughly 2.5 ml peripheral blood sample was drawn into PAXgene tubes and stored at -80 degrees C. Without any T cell sorting, total RNA was extracted from whole blood using the PAXgene blood miRNA kit on an automated QIAcube. Peripheral blood from monozygotic twin pairs, either concordant or discordant for inflammatory bowel disease, underwent deep TCRalpha and TCRbeta repertoire profiling that used unique molecular barcoding. For every twin pair, smoking habits were documented, and each individual was categorised as a current, former or never smoker. A remark on this clonotype: What this receptor recognizes is not known.

Beyond this particular receptor, the publication reports: Repertoire similarity did not differ between concordant and discordant twins, possibly due to limited statistical power. Because patients received different immunosuppressive treatments, the repertoires may have picked up extra background noise and variability between individuals. No single strong signal or clonotype linked to IBD turned up in the results, so the idea that one exists was not supported. The analysis was unable to tell different T cell subtypes apart. TCRbeta repertoire diversity, by inverse Simpson index, was decreased in IBD patients compared with their healthy co-twins. IBD patients shared fewer clonotypes with other individuals than healthy twins did, most markedly in patients showing signs of disease activity.

Sequences KGHSH (CDR1) and LQKENI (CDR2) are obtained from the germline V gene. Taken from cysteine to phenylalanine, the CDR3 has 18 residues. The coding DNA is unavailable. Library method: 5' RACE. The input for every TCR library was around 3.5 ug of total RNA. For each sample, cDNA was synthesized in eight separate reactions using SMARTScribe reverse transcriptase. During cDNA synthesis, template switching was used to introduce unique molecular identifiers that contained a 6-nucleotide sample barcode. Two nested PCRs of about 15 and 9 cycles amplified the TCRalpha and TCRbeta cDNA, and bead purification followed each PCR. Before amplification, the cDNA was treated with uracil DNA-glycosylase and purified using the QIAquick PCR purification kit. The second PCR added Illumina TruSeq-compatible adapters along with sample-specific barcodes. TapeStation and Qubit were used to check library quality and concentration, and 4 to 6 ng of each library went into the pool. Pooled libraries were sequenced on an Illumina HiSeq2500 single-index Rapid Run with 2 x 100 bp reads and custom sequencing primers. Processing in the source paper ran as follows. MiGEC version 1.2.6 was used for UMI-based consensus assembly to correct PCR and sequencing errors. MiXCR version 2.1.1 was used for V(D)J alignment, clonotype assembly and CDR3 extraction. To normalise gene usage, clonotype sharing and MAIT/NKT TCR abundance, the top 1000, 10 000 and 20 000 clonotypes in each sample were analysed. Diversity was computed as the inverse Simpson index with the vegan R package after downsampling to 27 000 UMIs. Statistical testing used paired Mann-Whitney U tests on the discordant twin pairs and applied Benjamini-Hochberg correction for multiple testing. With the reads reprocessed by TCRdb, a single entry stands for each CDR3 protein sequence and no DNA is reported. TCRdb assigned the V and J calls; the authors' analysis was not used. The sample's table lists a count of 350,000 to 400,000 distinct CDR3 sequences. The ten largest make up approximately 2.8% of the sample.

The chain joins TRBV18 to TRBJ1-5; lacking DNA, the TRBD1 call made by TCRdb goes unchecked. The sample consisted of blood. The TCR originated in a human donor with ulcerative colitis or Crohn's disease, or a healthy co-twin of an affected twin (not recorded which). The CDR3 amino acid sequence is: CASSVSLVHGGGNQHQHF. The CDR3, completed at both ends by the reference TRBV18 and TRBJ1-5 genes, gives the full variable domain NAGVMQNPRHLVRRRGQEARLRCSPMKGHSHVYWYRQLPEEGLKFMVYLQKENIIDESGMPKERFSAEFPKEGPSILRIQQVVRGDSAAYFCASSVSLVHGGGNQHQHFGDGTRLSIL.